The sequence of this T cell receptor beta chain was determined in a study of blood T cell repertoires in COVID-19. At the level of the study: Whether acute or convalescent, the COVID-19 samples came from the United States, Italy and Spain. T cells, B-cell-depleted T cells, or PBMCs supplied cDNA or gDNA.

Authors' methods: Reference gene primer amplification yielded estimated nucleated cell counts. Profiling relied on immunoSEQ multiplex PCR, and the TCRdb table lists in-frame clones only, not all of them. The DNA gave D and trimming, while V, J and clone size come from that table. The table records about 220,000 clones, approximately 77% of them present only once. This TCR was sampled from a woman of 80 years or more with acute or convalescent COVID-19. The sequenced sample was peripheral blood.

CDR3 DNA sequence: TGTGCCAGCAGTTCTCAGGGGGACACTGAAGCTTTCTTT. Protein sequence: CASSSQGDTEAFF. V and J are TRBV7-2 and TRBJ1-1; 7 bases match TRBD1. Germline V gene lookup returns CDR1 SGHTA and CDR2 FQGNSA. V was clipped by 6 bases and J by 3 bases; unmatched bases: 4. The CDR3 has 13 amino acids.